The rows below give T cell receptor beta chains drawn from one sample of a study of radiation and T cells in renal cell carcinoma. Some clones are missing from TCRdb's copy, which holds only in-frame ones; the method was immunoSEQ multiplex PCR. Here the sample spans approximately 79,000 clones, roughly 82% being singletons. Here the sequenced sample was blood, taken from a patient whose treatment included radiotherapy and nephrectomy. These receptors originate from a man between 60 and 75 years old with renal cell carcinoma. Both conserved end residues are part of each CDR3. Fields, in order: D gene, J gene, clone size, V gene, CDR3 protein, CDR3 DNA. A D gene is named only where the DNA matches it firmly. Expanded clones are given a class, and other clones once, few, many or no size at all.

>-|TRBJ2-2|-|TRBV13
CASSFQGLSVSGELFF
TGTGCCAGCAGCTTCCAGGGACTTTCGGTGAGCGGGGAGCTGTTTTTT
>TRBD1|TRBJ2-7|-|TRBV4-1
CASSQDRPLDRDYEQYF
TGCGCCAGCAGCCAAGACCGCCCCCTGGACAGGGATTACGAGCAGTACTTC
>-|TRBJ2-7|few|TRBV27
CASSLLRTFEGPSEDEQYF
TGTGCCAGCAGTTTATTACGGACTTTTGAAGGACCCTCGGAGGACGAGCAGTACTTC
>TRBD2|TRBJ2-3|few|TRBV18
CASSPLSGTTSTDTQYF
TGTGCCAGCTCACCACTGTCCGGGACTACTAGCACAGATACGCAGTATTTT
>TRBD2|TRBJ2-3|-|TRBV10-2
CASSPPTSGIPPDTQYF
TGCGCCAGCAGCCCTCCGACTAGCGGGATCCCCCCAGATACGCAGTATTTT
>-|TRBJ2-7|-|TRBV7-9
CASSRTEWQRQYF
TGTGCCAGCAGCCGAACGGAGTGGCAGAGGCAGTACTTC
>TRBD2|TRBJ2-2|-|TRBV5-1
CASSVSGSGWTGELFF
TGCGCCAGCAGCGTAAGCGGGAGCGGGTGGACCGGGGAGCTGTTTTTT
>TRBD1|TRBJ2-1|few|TRBV5-5
CASSFRDRLNNEQFF
TGTGCCAGCAGCTTCCGGGACAGGCTAAACAATGAGCAGTTCTTC
>-|TRBJ1-2|-|TRBV28
CASSRVLRSNYGYTF
TGTGCCAGCAGCCGTGTGTTGCGATCTAACTATGGCTACACCTTC
>TRBD2|TRBJ2-7|-|TRBV2
CASSEWGLAGVGEQYF
TGTGCCAGCAGTGAATGGGGACTAGCGGGAGTTGGGGAGCAGTACTTC
>TRBD2|TRBJ2-1|-|TRBV19
CASWGLAGGSSYNEQFF
TGTGCCAGTTGGGGGCTAGCGGGAGGGAGCTCCTACAATGAGCAGTTCTTC
>-|TRBJ1-1|-|TRBV19
CAVKRGNRNTEAFF
TGTGCCGTTAAGAGAGGGAATAGGAACACTGAAGCTTTCTTT
>-|TRBJ2-6|-|TRBV2
CASSRDAGSGANVLTF
TGTGCCAGCAGCCGGGACGCCGGGTCTGGGGCCAACGTCCTGACTTTC
>-|TRBJ2-2|-|TRBV27
CASSNGAGMNTGELFF
TGTGCCAGCAGTAATGGGGCGGGAATGAACACCGGGGAGCTGTTTTTT
>-|TRBJ1-2|-|TRBV21-1
CASSKERDRDYGYTF
TGTGCCAGCAGCAAAGAGAGGGACAGGGACTATGGCTACACCTTC
>-|TRBJ1-1|-|TRBV5-1
CASSLRPNTEAFF
TGCGCCAGCAGCTTGAGGCCGAACACTGAAGCTTTCTTT
>-|TRBJ1-2|-|TRBV27
CASSFSSPYYGYTF
TGTGCCAGCAGTTTTTCCTCACCCTACTATGGCTACACCTTC
>-|TRBJ1-1|-|TRBV7-9
CASSLVGREEAFF
TGTGCCAGCAGCTTAGTGGGTAGGGAAGAAGCTTTCTTT
>-|TRBJ1-2|-|TRBV7-9
CASSLAKFGQGYPYGYTF
TGTGCCAGCAGCTTAGCGAAGTTTGGGCAGGGCTACCCCTATGGCTACACCTTC
>TRBD2|TRBJ2-7|-|TRBV5-1
CASGRERENLNEQYF
TGCGCCAGCGGCCGTGAGCGGGAGAACCTGAACGAGCAGTACTTC
>-|TRBJ2-3|-|TRBV5-1
CASSLAAVSTDTQYF
TGCGCCAGCAGCTTGGCAGCGGTTAGCACAGATACGCAGTATTTT
>TRBD2|TRBJ2-2|-|TRBV27
CASSPTGTSGSPRTGELFF
TGTGCCAGCAGTCCGACCGGGACTAGCGGGAGCCCGAGGACCGGGGAGCTGTTTTTT
>-|TRBJ2-3|-|TRBV19
CASTQGRHTDTQYF
TGTGCCAGTACCCAGGGAAGGCACACAGATACGCAGTATTTT
>TRBD1|TRBJ2-7|few|TRBV11-2
CASNFRTGTDEQYF
TGTGCCAGCAACTTTCGGACAGGGACGGACGAGCAGTACTTC
>-|TRBJ1-3|once|TRBV14
CASSQTGNTIYF
TGTGCCAGCAGCCAAACTGGAAACACCATATATTTT
>-|TRBJ2-3|-|TRBV10-3
CAISPQLGARTDTQYF
TGTGCCATCAGCCCCCAGCTGGGAGCTCGCACAGATACGCAGTATTTT
>-|TRBJ2-7|once|TRBV5-1
CASSLASSGGERTYEQYF
TGCGCCAGCAGCTTGGCCTCGTCCGGGGGCGAAAGAACCTACGAGCAGTACTTC
>-|TRBJ2-1|-|TRBV4-2
CASGTDNEQFF
TGTGCCAGCGGGACCGACAATGAGCAGTTCTTC
>-|TRBJ2-5|-|TRBV7-9
CASSLAGEASGQETQYF
TGTGCCAGCAGCTTAGCGGGGGAAGCCAGCGGCCAAGAGACCCAGTACTTC
>-|TRBJ2-7|-|TRBV10-3
CAISPFTYEQYF
TGTGCCATCAGTCCTTTTACCTACGAGCAGTACTTC
>-|TRBJ1-2|-|TRBV2
CASSLGSITYGYTF
TGTGCCAGCAGTCTAGGCAGTATTACCTATGGCTACACCTTC
>-|TRBJ2-1|-|TRBV30
CAWSGGEMNEQFF
TGTGCCTGGAGTGGGGGCGAGATGAATGAGCAGTTCTTC
>-|TRBJ2-7|-|TRBV14
CASSALGREYEQYF
TGTGCCAGCAGCGCCTTGGGTAGGGAATACGAGCAGTACTTC
>-|TRBJ2-7|-|TRBV7-2
CASSRDPPYEQYF
TGTGCCAGCAGCCGGGACCCACCTTACGAGCAGTACTTC
>TRBD1|TRBJ1-4|-|TRBV5-6
CASSWGQGIGNEKLFF
TGTGCCAGCAGCTGGGGACAGGGCATAGGTAATGAAAAACTGTTTTTT
>-|TRBJ2-2|-|TRBV7-9
CASSLIGTRNTGELFF
TGTGCCAGCAGCTTAATAGGGACCAGGAACACCGGGGAGCTGTTTTTT
>TRBD2|TRBJ2-5|-|TRBV6-5
CASAGTSNPETQYF
TGTGCCAGCGCCGGGACTAGCAATCCCGAGACCCAGTACTTC
>-|TRBJ2-1|-|TRBV7-6
CASSLSSGGEQFF
TGTGCCAGCAGCTTATCAAGCGGTGGTGAGCAGTTCTTC
>-|TRBJ1-4|-|TRBV29-1
CSVETGNGNEKLFF
TGCAGCGTTGAAACAGGGAACGGGAATGAAAAACTGTTTTTT
>-|TRBJ1-2|-|TRBV27
CASSLGRGTNYGYTF
TGTGCCAGCAGTTTAGGAAGAGGGACTAACTATGGCTACACCTTC
>-|TRBJ2-2|-|TRBV19
CASSPLRRGLTGELFF
TGTGCCAGTAGCCCACTGCGACGAGGGTTGACCGGGGAGCTGTTTTTT
>-|TRBJ2-1|-|TRBV9
CASSVGGGGGSYNEQFF
TGTGCCAGCAGCGTAGGCGGCGGGGGCGGGTCCTACAATGAGCAGTTCTTC
>TRBD2|TRBJ2-5|-|TRBV19
CASSIRGLAGGQETQYF
TGTGCCAGTAGTATCCGGGGACTAGCGGGAGGACAAGAGACCCAGTACTTC
>-|TRBJ2-3|once|TRBV7-2
CASSLNARPRYF
TGTGCCAGCAGCTTGAATGCGAGACCGAGGTATTTT
>-|TRBJ2-5|-|TRBV4-2
CASSQDAGAAKQETQYF
TGTGCCAGCAGCCAGGACGCAGGAGCCGCAAAACAAGAGACCCAGTACTTC
>TRBD2|TRBJ2-7|-|TRBV11-3
CASSFSGASSYEQYF
TGTGCCAGCAGCTTTAGCGGGGCTAGCTCCTACGAGCAGTACTTC
>-|TRBJ1-4|-|TRBV6-6
CASTTLSNEKLFF
TGTGCCAGCACAACGCTCAGTAATGAAAAACTGTTTTTT
>-|TRBJ1-5|-|TRBV28
CASSSAKSKHF
TGTGCCAGCAGTTCTGCCAAATCAAAGCATTTT
>TRBD1|TRBJ2-7|-|TRBV4-3
CASSQGTGTYEQYF
TGCGCCAGCAGCCAAGGGACAGGGACCTACGAGCAGTACTTC
>-|TRBJ2-7|once|TRBV27
CASSFAASYEQYF
TGTGCCAGCAGTTTTGCAGCCTCCTACGAGCAGTACTTC
>TRBD1|TRBJ2-5|-|TRBV19
CASNPGQGAQETQYF
TGTGCCAGTAACCCGGGACAGGGGGCTCAAGAGACCCAGTACTTC
>-|TRBJ2-7|-|TRBV27
CASGGHEQYF
TGTGCCAGCGGTGGGCACGAGCAGTACTTC
>TRBD1|TRBJ1-1|-|TRBV28
CASSFPRGKENTEAFF
TGTGCCAGCAGTTTCCCCAGGGGGAAGGAGAACACTGAAGCTTTCTTT